These T cell receptor beta chains were read from a single sample in a study of PD-L1 blockade in urothelial cancer. Data came from immunoSEQ multiplex PCR; TCRdb stores just in-frame clones and leaves some out. The sample records about 45,000 clones, approximately 90% being singletons. The source was PBMCs, collected around atezolizumab (anti-PD-L1) treatment. Receptors were obtained from a man at least 80 years old with urothelial cancer. Both conserved end residues are part of each CDR3. D genes are given only for firm matches. Clone size, where shown, is once, few, many, or a class for clones that have expanded.

CDR3aa,CDR3nt,d_gene,v_gene,abundance,j_gene
CASSYSPYSGNTIYF,TGTGCCAGCAGTTACTCTCCCTACTCTGGAAACACCATATATTTT,-,TRBV6-5,-,TRBJ1-3
CASSFSGRGEQYF,TGCGCCAGCAGCTTTAGCGGAAGAGGAGAGCAGTACTTC,-,TRBV5-1,-,TRBJ2-7
CASSSDRGHNEQFF,TGCGCCAGCAGCTCGGACAGGGGTCACAATGAGCAGTTCTTC,TRBD1,TRBV5-1,-,TRBJ2-1
CASSRVGQGAWEQYF,TGTGCCAGCAGCAGAGTGGGACAGGGGGCATGGGAGCAGTACTTC,TRBD1,TRBV5-6,-,TRBJ2-7
CASSPPSEAADTQYF,TGCGCCAGCAGCCCCCCATCGGAGGCAGCAGATACGCAGTATTTT,-,TRBV5-1,-,TRBJ2-3
CASSGLETGADSNQPQHF,TGTGCCAGTAGTGGATTAGAGACAGGCGCAGACAGCAATCAGCCCCAGCATTTT,-,TRBV19,-,TRBJ1-5
CASSMGLAGVPSYEQYF,TGCGCCAGCAGCATGGGACTAGCGGGAGTACCCTCCTACGAGCAGTACTTC,TRBD2,TRBV5-1,-,TRBJ2-7
CASSSTGTGAYEQYF,TGTGCCAGCAGTTCGACCGGGACAGGCGCCTACGAGCAGTACTTC,TRBD1,TRBV27,-,TRBJ2-7
CASSRTLAGRGTGELFF,TGTGCCAGCAGCCGGACACTAGCGGGAAGGGGCACCGGGGAGCTGTTTTTT,TRBD2,TRBV7-2,once,TRBJ2-2
CASQGGRTTDTQYF,TGCGCCAGCCAGGGCGGGAGGACCACAGATACGCAGTATTTT,TRBD2,TRBV5-1,-,TRBJ2-3
CASSSRPGLVLSYNEQFF,TGTGCCAGCAGCTCTCGACCGGGACTAGTCCTTTCCTACAATGAGCAGTTCTTC,TRBD2,TRBV7-9,few,TRBJ2-1
CASSLSRTGAVVNEQFF,TGTGCCAGCAGTTTAAGCCGGACAGGGGCGGTTGTCAATGAGCAGTTCTTC,TRBD1,TRBV27,-,TRBJ2-1
CASSLEYGGQETQYF,TGTGCCAGCAGCTTGGAGTACGGGGGACAAGAGACCCAGTACTTC,-,TRBV5-6,-,TRBJ2-5
CAISESGGDEAFF,TGTGCCATCAGTGAGAGCGGGGGAGATGAAGCTTTCTTT,-,TRBV10-3,few,TRBJ1-1
CASSPSVNQETQYF,TGCGCCAGCAGCCCTAGTGTAAACCAAGAGACCCAGTACTTC,-,TRBV5-1,once,TRBJ2-5
CAWRPSGSNEQFF,TGTGCCTGGAGACCTAGCGGGAGCAATGAGCAGTTCTTC,TRBD2,TRBV30,-,TRBJ2-1
CASSLEGTGGNNEQFF,TGTGCCAGCAGCTTGGAAGGGACAGGGGGCAACAATGAGCAGTTCTTC,TRBD1,TRBV5-6,-,TRBJ2-1
CARPQTGTSGRRGGEQYF,TGTGCCCGCCCACAAACCGGGACTAGCGGGAGAAGGGGTGGGGAGCAGTACTTC,TRBD2,TRBV9,-,TRBJ2-7
CASSRQGVGYGYTF,TGTGCCAGTAGCCGACAGGGGGTCGGCTATGGCTACACCTTC,TRBD1,TRBV19,-,TRBJ1-2
CASSLTGGAGELFF,TGTGCCAGTAGCCTCACGGGGGGGGCCGGGGAGCTGTTTTTT,TRBD2,TRBV19,-,TRBJ2-2
CASSVATLGSQQSGRNSYNEQFF,TGTGCCAGCAGCGTAGCTACTTTGGGGAGCCAACAAAGCGGGAGGAACTCCTACAATGAGCAGTTCTTC,TRBD2,TRBV9,-,TRBJ2-1
CASSLATGGTNIQYF,TGTGCCAGCAGCTTGGCCACAGGGGGTACAAACATTCAGTACTTC,TRBD1,TRBV5-6,few,TRBJ2-4
CASSSQTGYTEAFF,TGTGCCAGCAGTTCCCAAACAGGGTACACTGAAGCTTTCTTT,-,TRBV28,-,TRBJ1-1
CASSPSPGGNQPQHF,TGTGCCAGCAGCCCCTCCCCGGGGGGCAATCAGCCCCAGCATTTT,-,TRBV11-2,-,TRBJ1-5
CASSIGGTSTDTQYF,TGTGCCAGTAGTATTGGCGGGACGAGCACAGATACGCAGTATTTT,-,TRBV19,-,TRBJ2-3
CASSYQANYGYTF,TGTGCCAGCAGTTACCAGGCTAACTATGGCTACACCTTC,-,TRBV27,-,TRBJ1-2
CSALQNEKLFF,TGCAGTGCATTACAGAATGAAAAACTGTTTTTT,-,TRBV20-1,-,TRBJ1-4
CASSFSGSTDTQYF,TGTGCCAGCAGCTTTAGCGGGAGCACAGATACGCAGTATTTT,TRBD2,TRBV7-9,-,TRBJ2-3
CASSQTGVRTDTQYF,TGTGCCAGCAGTCAGACAGGGGTCCGCACAGATACGCAGTATTTT,TRBD1,TRBV2,-,TRBJ2-3
CAWGQGWTDTQYF,TGTGCCTGGGGACAGGGGTGGACAGATACGCAGTATTTT,TRBD1,TRBV30,-,TRBJ2-3
CASSLSARGSGEQFF,TGTGCCAGCAGCCTCTCAGCTAGAGGGTCCGGCGAGCAGTTCTTC,-,TRBV5-4,-,TRBJ2-1
CAWSRSSGRGNTQYF,TGTGCCTGGAGTAGGAGTAGCGGGAGGGGAAATACGCAGTATTTT,TRBD2,TRBV30,-,TRBJ2-3
CASSSTRGGFMNTEAFF,TGTGCCAGCAGCTCCACGAGGGGGGGTTTCATGAACACTGAAGCTTTCTTT,-,TRBV9,-,TRBJ1-1
CASSPPLGLKGDEQFF,TGTGCCAGCTCACCACCGTTAGGACTCAAAGGCGATGAGCAGTTCTTC,-,TRBV18,once,TRBJ2-1
CASSESGSGTEAFF,TGCGCCAGCAGTGAGTCGGGATCGGGGACTGAAGCTTTCTTT,-,TRBV10-1,few,TRBJ1-1
CASSQSRGAETQYF,TGTGCCAGCAGCCAGAGCAGGGGAGCGGAGACCCAGTACTTC,-,TRBV11-2,-,TRBJ2-5
CASQQGALYQETQYF,TGTGCCAGTCAACAGGGTGCCCTGTACCAAGAGACCCAGTACTTC,-,TRBV11-2,-,TRBJ2-5
CASSSGQVPDTQYF,TGCGCCAGCAGCTCGGGACAGGTCCCAGATACGCAGTATTTT,TRBD1,TRBV5-1,-,TRBJ2-3
CASSSLSGRAYSYEQYF,TGTGCCAGCAGCTCGCTTAGCGGGAGGGCCTACTCCTACGAGCAGTACTTC,TRBD2,TRBV5-8,-,TRBJ2-7